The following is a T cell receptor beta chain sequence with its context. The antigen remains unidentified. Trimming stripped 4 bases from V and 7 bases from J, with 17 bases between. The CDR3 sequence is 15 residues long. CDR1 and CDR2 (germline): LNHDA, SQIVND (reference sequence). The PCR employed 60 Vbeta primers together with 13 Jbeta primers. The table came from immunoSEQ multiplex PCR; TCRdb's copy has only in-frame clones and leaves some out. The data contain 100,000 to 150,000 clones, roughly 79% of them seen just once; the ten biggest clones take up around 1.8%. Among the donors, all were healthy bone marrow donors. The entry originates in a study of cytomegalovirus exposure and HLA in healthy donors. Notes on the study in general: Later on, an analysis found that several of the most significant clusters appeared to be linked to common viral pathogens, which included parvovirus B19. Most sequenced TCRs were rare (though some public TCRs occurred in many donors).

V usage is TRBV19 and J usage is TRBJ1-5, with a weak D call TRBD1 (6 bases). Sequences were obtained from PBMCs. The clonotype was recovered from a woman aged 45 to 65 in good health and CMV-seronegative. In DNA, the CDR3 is TGTGCCAGTAGTAACTTTCAACCAGGGGCCCAGCCCCAGCATTTT. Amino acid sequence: CASSNFQPGAQPQHF.